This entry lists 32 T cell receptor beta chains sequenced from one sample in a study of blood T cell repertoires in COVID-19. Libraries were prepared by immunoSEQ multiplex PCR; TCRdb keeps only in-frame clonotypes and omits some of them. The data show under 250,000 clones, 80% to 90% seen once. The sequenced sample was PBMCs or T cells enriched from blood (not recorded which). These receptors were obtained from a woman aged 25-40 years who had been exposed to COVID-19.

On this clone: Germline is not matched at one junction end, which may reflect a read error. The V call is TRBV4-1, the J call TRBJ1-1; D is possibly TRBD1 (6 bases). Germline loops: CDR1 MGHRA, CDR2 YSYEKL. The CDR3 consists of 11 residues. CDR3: CASSNRAVFMW. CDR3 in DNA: TGCGCCAGCAGCAACAGGGCGGTTTTCATGTGG.

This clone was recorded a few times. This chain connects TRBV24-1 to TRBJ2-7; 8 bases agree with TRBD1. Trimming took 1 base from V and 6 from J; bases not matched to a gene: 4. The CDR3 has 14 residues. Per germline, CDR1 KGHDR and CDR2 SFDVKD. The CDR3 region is CATSDFGTGPEQYF. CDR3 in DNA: TGTGCCACCAGTGATTTCGGGACAGGTCCCGAGCAGTACTTC.

This chain's CDR3 is CASSPRRGRGNEQFF. In DNA, the CDR3 is TGTGCCAGTAGTCCCCGGAGGGGGCGCGGAAATGAGCAGTTCTTC. The V gene is TRBV19, the J gene TRBJ2-1; TRBD1 is a possible D gene (7 bases). V dropped 5 bases and J dropped 7 bases, with 18 bases sitting between them. The CDR3 runs to 15 residues. Germline values: CDR1 LNHDA, CDR2 SQIVND (reference sequence).

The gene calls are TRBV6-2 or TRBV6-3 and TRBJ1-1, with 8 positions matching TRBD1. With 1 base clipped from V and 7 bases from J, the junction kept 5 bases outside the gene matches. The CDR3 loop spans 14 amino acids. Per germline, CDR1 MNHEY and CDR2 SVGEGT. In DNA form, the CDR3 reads TGTGCCAGCAGTTACTACCAGGGGGCTTATGAAGCTTTCTTT. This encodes CASSYYQGAYEAFF.

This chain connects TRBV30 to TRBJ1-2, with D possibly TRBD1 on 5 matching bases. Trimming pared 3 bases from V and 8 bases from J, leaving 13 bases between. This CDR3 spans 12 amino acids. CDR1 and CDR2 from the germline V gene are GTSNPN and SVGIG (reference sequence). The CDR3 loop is CAWRDQGRGYTF. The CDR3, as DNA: TGTGCCTGGAGGGACCAGGGTCGAGGCTACACCTTC.

The CDR3 protein is CASSSPTGGGEKLFF. The DNA for the CDR3 is TGTGCCAGCAGCTCCCCCACGGGCGGCGGGGAAAAACTGTTTTTT. The V gene is TRBV3-1 (or the pseudogene TRBV3-2), the J gene TRBJ1-4; D gene unclear. V lost 5 bases to trimming and J lost 8 bases, with 18 bases between them. The CDR3 contains 15 residues. Germline loops: CDR1 LGHDT, CDR2 YNNKEL (reference sequence).

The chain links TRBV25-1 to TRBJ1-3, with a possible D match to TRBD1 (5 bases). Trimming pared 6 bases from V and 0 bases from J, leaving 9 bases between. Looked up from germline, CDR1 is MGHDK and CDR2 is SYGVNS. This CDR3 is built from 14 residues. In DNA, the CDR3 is TGTGCCAGCAGCACAGGAGTCTCTGGAAACACCATATATTTT. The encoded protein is CASSTGVSGNTIYF.

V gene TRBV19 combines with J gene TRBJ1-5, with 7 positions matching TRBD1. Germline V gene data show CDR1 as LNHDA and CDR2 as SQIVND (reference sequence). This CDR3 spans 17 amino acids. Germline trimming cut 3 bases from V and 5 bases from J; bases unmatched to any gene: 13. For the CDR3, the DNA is TGTGCCAGTAGTATTTGGGAGACAGGGACCCTAGATCAGCCCCAGCATTTT. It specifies CASSIWETGTLDQPQHF. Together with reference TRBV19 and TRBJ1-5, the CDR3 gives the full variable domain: DGGITQSPKYLFRKEGQNVTLSCEQNLNHDAMYWYRQDPGQGLRLIYYSQIVNDFQKGDIAEGYSVSREKKESFPLTVTSAQKNPTAFYLCASSIWETGTLDQPQHFGDGTRLSIL.

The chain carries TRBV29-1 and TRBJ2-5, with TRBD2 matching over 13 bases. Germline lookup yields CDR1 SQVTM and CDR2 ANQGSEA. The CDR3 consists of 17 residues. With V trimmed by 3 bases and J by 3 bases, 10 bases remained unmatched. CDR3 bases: TGCAGCGTTGATGGGGCAATGGGACTAGCGGGAAAAGAGACCCAGTACTTC. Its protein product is CSVDGAMGLAGKETQYF.

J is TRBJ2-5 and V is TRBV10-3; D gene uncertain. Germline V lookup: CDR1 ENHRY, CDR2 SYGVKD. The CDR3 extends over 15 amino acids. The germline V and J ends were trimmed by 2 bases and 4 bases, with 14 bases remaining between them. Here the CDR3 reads CAISEAHASGETQYF. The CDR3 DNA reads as TGTGCCATCAGTGAGGCGCATGCCTCGGGAGAGACCCAGTACTTC.

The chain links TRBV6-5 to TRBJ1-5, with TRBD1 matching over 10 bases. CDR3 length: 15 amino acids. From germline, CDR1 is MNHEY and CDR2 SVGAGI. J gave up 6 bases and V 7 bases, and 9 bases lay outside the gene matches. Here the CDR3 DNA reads TGTGCCAGCAAACGGAAGACAGGGGGCGGTCAGCCCCAGCATTTT. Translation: CASKRKTGGGQPQHF.

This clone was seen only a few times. In nucleotides, the CDR3 is TGTGCCAGCAGCCTGAGCGGGAGTCCCCACGAGCAGTACTTC. The encoded protein is CASSLSGSPHEQYF. The V gene is TRBV3-1 (or the pseudogene TRBV3-2), the J gene TRBJ2-7, with 8 bases matching TRBD2. The V segment lost 4 bases and the J segment 5 bases; nucleotides outside the gene matches: 7. There are 14 residues in the CDR3. The V gene's germline CDR1 is LGHDT and CDR2 YNNKEL (reference sequence).

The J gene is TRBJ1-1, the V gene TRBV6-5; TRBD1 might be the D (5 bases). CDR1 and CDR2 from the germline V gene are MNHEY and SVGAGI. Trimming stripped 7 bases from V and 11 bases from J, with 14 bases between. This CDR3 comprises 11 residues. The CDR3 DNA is TGTGCCAGCAAAGACGGGGGGGAGGCTTTCTTT. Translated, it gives CASKDGGEAFF.

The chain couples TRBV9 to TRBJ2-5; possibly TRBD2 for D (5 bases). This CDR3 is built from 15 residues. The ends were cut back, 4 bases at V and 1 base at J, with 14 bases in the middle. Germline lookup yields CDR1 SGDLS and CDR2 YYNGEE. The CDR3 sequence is CASSTIAGIQETQYF. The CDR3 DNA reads TGTGCCAGCAGCACCATTGCCGGGATCCAAGAGACCCAGTACTTC.

This CDR3 is CASSPGRGNEQFF. Written as DNA, the CDR3 is TGTGCCAGCTCACCAGGCAGGGGCAATGAGCAGTTCTTC. V gene TRBV18 combines with J gene TRBJ2-1; possibly TRBD1 for D (6 bases). V was cut by 2 bases and J by 6 bases, with 8 bases left in between. CDR3 length equals 13 residues. The V gene's germline CDR1 is KGHSH and CDR2 LQKENI.

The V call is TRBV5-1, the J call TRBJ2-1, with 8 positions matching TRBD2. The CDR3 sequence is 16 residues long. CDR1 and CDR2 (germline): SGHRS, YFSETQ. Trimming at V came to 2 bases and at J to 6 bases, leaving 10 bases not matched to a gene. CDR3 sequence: CASSLDGAGGSNEQFF. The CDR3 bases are TGCGCCAGCAGCTTAGATGGGGCGGGAGGAAGCAATGAGCAGTTCTTC.

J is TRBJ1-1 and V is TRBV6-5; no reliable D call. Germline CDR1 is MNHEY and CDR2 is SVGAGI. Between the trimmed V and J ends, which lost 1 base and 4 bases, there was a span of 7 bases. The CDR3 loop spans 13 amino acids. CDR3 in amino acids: CASSYLESTEAFF. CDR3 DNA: TGTGCCAGCAGTTACTTAGAATCCACTGAAGCTTTCTTT.

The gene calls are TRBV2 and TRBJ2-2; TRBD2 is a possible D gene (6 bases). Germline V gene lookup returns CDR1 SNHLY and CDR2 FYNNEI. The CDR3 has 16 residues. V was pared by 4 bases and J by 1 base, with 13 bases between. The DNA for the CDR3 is TGTGCCAGCAGTGCCTGGACCGGGGGGAACACCGGGGAGCTGTTTTTT. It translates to CASSAWTGGNTGELFF.

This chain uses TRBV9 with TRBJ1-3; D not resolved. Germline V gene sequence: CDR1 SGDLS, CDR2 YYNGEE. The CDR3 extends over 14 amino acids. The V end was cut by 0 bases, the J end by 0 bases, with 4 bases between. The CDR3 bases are TGTGCCAGCAGCGTAGCCAGCTCTGGAAACACCATATATTTT. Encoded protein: CASSVASSGNTIYF.

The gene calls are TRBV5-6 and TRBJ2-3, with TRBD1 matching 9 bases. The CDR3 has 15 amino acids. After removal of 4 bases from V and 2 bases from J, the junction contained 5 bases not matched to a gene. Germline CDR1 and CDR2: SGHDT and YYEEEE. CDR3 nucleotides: TGTGCCAGCAGCGGCGGGACAGGGCACACAGATACGCAGTATTTT. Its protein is CASSGGTGHTDTQYF.

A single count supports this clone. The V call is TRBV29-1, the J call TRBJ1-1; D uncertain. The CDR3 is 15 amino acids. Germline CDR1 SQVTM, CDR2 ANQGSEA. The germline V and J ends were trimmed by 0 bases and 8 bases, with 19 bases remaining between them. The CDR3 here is CSVEDLSGSGREAFF. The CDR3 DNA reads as TGCAGCGTTGAAGATCTATCCGGTTCTGGGCGAGAAGCTTTCTTT.

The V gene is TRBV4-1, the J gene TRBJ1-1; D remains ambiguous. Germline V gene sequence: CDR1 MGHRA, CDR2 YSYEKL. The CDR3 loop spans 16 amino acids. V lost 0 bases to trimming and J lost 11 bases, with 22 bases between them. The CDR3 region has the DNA TGCGCCAGCAGCCAAGATCTTCCCCTAAGTCGCGTATCGGCTTTCTTT. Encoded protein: CASSQDLPLSRVSAFF.

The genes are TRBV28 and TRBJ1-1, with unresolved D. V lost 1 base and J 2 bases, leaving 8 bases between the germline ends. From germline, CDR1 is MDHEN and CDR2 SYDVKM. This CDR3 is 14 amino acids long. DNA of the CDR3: TGTGCCAGCAGTTTATTGGCACAAAACACTGAAGCTTTCTTT. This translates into CASSLLAQNTEAFF.

In DNA form, the CDR3 reads TGTGCCAGCAGCCGGAACACAGGGGGCGGGGGGCCCCAGTACTTC. Its protein product is CASSRNTGGGGPQYF. J is TRBJ2-5 and V is TRBV5-6, with TRBD1 as a possible D gene (9 bases). Trimming left V 4 bases short and J 9 bases short, with 22 bases between. Germline assignment: CDR1 SGHDT and CDR2 YYEEEE. This CDR3 region has 15 residues.

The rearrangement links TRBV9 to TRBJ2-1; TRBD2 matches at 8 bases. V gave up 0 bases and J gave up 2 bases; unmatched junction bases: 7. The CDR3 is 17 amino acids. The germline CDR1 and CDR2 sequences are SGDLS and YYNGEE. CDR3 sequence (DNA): TGTGCCAGCAGCGTAGAGGGAGGCGGGGGGCCCTACAATGAGCAGTTCTTC. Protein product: CASSVEGGGGPYNEQFF.

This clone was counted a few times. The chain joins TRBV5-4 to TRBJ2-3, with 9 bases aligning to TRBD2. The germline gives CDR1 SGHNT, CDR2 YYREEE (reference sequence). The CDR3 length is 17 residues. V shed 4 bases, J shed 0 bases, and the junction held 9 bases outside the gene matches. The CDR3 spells CASSRFLAGMSTDTQYF. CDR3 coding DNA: TGTGCCAGCAGCCGCTTCCTAGCGGGGATGAGCACAGATACGCAGTATTTT.

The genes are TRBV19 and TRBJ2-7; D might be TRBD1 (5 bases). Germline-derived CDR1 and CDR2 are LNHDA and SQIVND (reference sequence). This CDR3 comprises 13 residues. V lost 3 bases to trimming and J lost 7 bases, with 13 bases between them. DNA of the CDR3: TGTGCCAGTAGTATTTCAGGGTTTCGGGAGCAGTACTTC. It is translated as CASSISGFREQYF.

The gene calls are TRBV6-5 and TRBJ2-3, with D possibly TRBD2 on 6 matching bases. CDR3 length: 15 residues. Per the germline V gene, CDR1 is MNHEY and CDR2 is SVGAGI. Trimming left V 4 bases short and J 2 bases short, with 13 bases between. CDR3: CASSWGSGATDTQYF. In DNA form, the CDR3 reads TGTGCCAGCAGTTGGGGTAGCGGAGCCACAGATACGCAGTATTTT.

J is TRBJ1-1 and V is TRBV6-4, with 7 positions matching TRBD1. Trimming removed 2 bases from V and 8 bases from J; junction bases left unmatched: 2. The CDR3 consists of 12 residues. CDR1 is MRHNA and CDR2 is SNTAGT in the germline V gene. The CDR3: CASSDRTGEAFF. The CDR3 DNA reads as TGTGCCAGCAGTGACCGGACAGGCGAAGCTTTCTTT.

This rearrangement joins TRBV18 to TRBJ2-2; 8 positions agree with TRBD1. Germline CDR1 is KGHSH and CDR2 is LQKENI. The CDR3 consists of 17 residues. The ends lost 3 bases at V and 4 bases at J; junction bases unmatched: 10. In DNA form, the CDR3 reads TGTGCCAGCTCACCCGCTGCCGGGACAGGTGGCACCGGGGAGCTGTTTTTT. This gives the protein CASSPAAGTGGTGELFF.

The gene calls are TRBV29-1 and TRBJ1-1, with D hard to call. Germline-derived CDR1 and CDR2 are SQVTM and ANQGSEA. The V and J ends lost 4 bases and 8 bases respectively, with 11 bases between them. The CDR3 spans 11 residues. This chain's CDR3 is CSVAESPEAFF. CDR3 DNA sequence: TGCAGCGTTGCGGAGAGCCCGGAAGCTTTCTTT. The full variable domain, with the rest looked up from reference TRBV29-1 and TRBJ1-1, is SAVISQKPSRDICQRGTSLTIQCQVDSQVTMMFWYRQQPGQSLTLIATANQGSEATYESGFVIDKFPISRPNLTFSTLTVSNMSPEDSSIYLCSVAESPEAFFGQGTRLTVV.

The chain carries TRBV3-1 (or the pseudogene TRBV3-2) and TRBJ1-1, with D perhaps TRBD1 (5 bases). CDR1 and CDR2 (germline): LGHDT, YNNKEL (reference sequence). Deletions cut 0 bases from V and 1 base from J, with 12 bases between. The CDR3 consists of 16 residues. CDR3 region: CASSQDTTTGNTEAFF. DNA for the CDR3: TGTGCCAGCAGCCAAGACACCACAACAGGGAACACTGAAGCTTTCTTT.